This entry describes one TCR beta chain. The CDR3 sequence is 16 residues long. J was trimmed by 3 bases and V by 0 bases; bases with no gene match: 5. Germline V lookup: CDR1 MNHNS, CDR2 SASEGT. This entry belongs to a study of tumor-infiltrating lymphocytes in primary liver carcinoma. Across the whole study: There were tumors of stage T1-T3 N0M0, each 4.2 to 10 cm across.

TCR beta cDNA was prepared out of roughly 0.5 ug total RNA by means of a constant-region primer. Investigators got TCR beta libraries out of three nested multiplex PCR rounds, done with slightly modified ARM-PCR. It was with TRBV1-TRBV30 forward primers and a C-beta reverse primer that the first two PCR rounds were run, at around 11 cycles each. TCRdb independently ran MiXCR on the multiplex PCR reads; one entry per CDR3 protein. The sample has about 180,000 distinct CDR3 sequences, approximately 60% seen once. Alongside blood RNA obtained from unsorted whole blood, germline DNA was also extracted. Chronic HBV infection affected patients, none of whom had received treatment.

The sequencing sample was made of peripheral blood. This receptor was taken from a man between 40 and 49 years old with primary liver carcinoma and hepatitis B virus infection. V and J are TRBV6-1 and TRBJ2-3; 8 bases align to TRBD2. CDR3 protein: CASSEAVAGNTDTQYF. For the CDR3, the DNA is TGTGCCAGCAGTGAAGCAGTAGCGGGGAATACAGATACGCAGTATTTT.